The clone carrying this T cell receptor beta chain was detected many times. Its antigen is currently unknown. Attached unique molecular identifiers marked individual cDNA molecules. TCRdb reanalysed the 5' RACE reads using MiXCR and keeps one entry per CDR3 protein. The table shows some 55,000 distinct CDR3 sequences, with 10% to 15% occurring only once. The data belong to a study of early T cells in non-severe SARS-CoV-2 infection. Study-level information: Chains were unpaired, as sequencing was done on bulk RNA from unsorted whole blood.

The study's findings and limits: A preference for anti-spike CD8 responses marked VDJdb matching, which missed private and CD4 specificities.

Germline V lookup: CDR1 MNHEY, CDR2 SVGAGI. CDR3 size: 16 residues. V was clipped by 7 bases and J by 5 bases, with 21 bases between them. The source is an adult who was a healthcare worker with PCR-confirmed SARS-CoV-2 infection or an uninfected control (not recorded which). The chain is built from TRBV6-5 and TRBJ1-5, with TRBD1 as a possible D gene (5 bases). The sequenced sample was whole blood. The CDR3 loop reads CASKPSDTGADQPQHF. CDR3 bases: TGTGCCAGCAAACCCTCGGACACCGGGGCTGATCAGCCCCAGCATTTT.